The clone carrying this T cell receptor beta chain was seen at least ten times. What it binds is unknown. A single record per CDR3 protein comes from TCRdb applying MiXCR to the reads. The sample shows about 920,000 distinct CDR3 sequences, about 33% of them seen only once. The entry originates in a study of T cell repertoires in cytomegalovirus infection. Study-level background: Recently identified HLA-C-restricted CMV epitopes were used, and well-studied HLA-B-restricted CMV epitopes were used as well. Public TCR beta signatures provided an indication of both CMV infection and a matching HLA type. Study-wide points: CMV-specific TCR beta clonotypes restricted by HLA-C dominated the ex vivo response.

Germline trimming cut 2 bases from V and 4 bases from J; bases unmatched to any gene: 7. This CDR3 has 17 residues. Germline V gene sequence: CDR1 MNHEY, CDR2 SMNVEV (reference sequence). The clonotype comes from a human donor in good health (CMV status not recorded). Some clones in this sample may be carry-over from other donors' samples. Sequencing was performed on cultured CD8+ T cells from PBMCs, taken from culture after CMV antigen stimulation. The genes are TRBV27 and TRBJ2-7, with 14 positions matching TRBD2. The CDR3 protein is CASSLGGLAGAVYEQYF. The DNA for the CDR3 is TGTGCCAGCAGTTTAGGGGGACTAGCGGGGGCTGTTTACGAGCAGTACTTC.